The sequence of this T cell receptor (beta chain) was determined in a study of T-cell reconstitution after alpha-beta-depleted transplantation in children. Points from the study as a whole: Surviving thymic progenitors and recipient T cells were the source of high TCRbeta diversity at day 60 in some patients. One year after transplant, T-cell counts and diversity came mostly from newly produced T cells. Several hundred expanded graft clones reportedly supplied alpha-beta T cells about two months after transplant.

V lost 2 bases to trimming and J lost 5 bases, with 18 bases between them. The length of the CDR3 is 16 residues. Germline-derived CDR1 and CDR2 are SGHTA and FQGNSA. In this sample, this clonotype turned up a few times. Antigen: not known. Preparation of the TCRbeta library involved a method that used unique molecular identifiers. TCRdb passed the PCR reads through MiXCR, listing each CDR3 protein once. The sample lists a few hundred thousand distinct CDR3 sequences, 25% to 30% seen once, with less than 40% in the top ten. The sequence was obtained from a boy in the first two years of life with Wiskott-Aldrich syndrome, due to receive a stem cell transplant. Sample: PBMCs, taken before TCRalphabeta/CD19-depleted stem cell transplant. The V gene is TRBV7-2, the J gene TRBJ1-2; tentatively, D is TRBD1 (5 bases). CDR3 loop: CASSLSLGDGAYGYTF. The CDR3, as DNA: TGTGCCAGCAGCTTATCTCTCGGGGATGGGGCGTATGGCTACACCTTC.